This T cell receptor beta chain was found in a study of cytomegalovirus exposure and HLA in healthy donors. Primers: 60 Vbeta forward and 13 Jbeta reverse. Sequenced by immunoSEQ multiplex PCR; TCRdb stores in-frame clones only, minus some. Altogether 95,000 to 150,000 clones are present, 83% being singletons, with the ten largest covering about 3.7%. Trimming pared 10 bases from V and 0 bases from J, leaving 13 bases between. This CDR3 comprises 14 residues. The germline V gene encodes CDR1 MDHEN and CDR2 SYDVKM. The TCR comes from a woman aged 40 to 55 in good health and CMV-seropositive. The sample was PBMCs. The rearrangement joins TRBV28 to TRBJ2-1, with D possibly being TRBD2 (6 bases). DNA of the CDR3: TGTGCCACCAAGTCTAGCGACTCCTACAATGAGCAGTTCTTC. Translated, it gives CATKSSDSYNEQFF.